The 10 T cell receptor beta chains reported below all come from one sample, sequenced in a study of T-cell memory formation after mild COVID-19. TCRdb reprocessed the 5' RACE reads via MiXCR and lists one record per CDR3 protein. The sample consists of about 140,000 distinct CDR3 sequences, around 14% of them appearing once. Sequencing used PBMCs or a T cell subset sorted from them (not recorded which). Receptors originate from an adult woman who had mild COVID-19 (a few samples of this study predate the infection). Cell type and time point are not known.

There are a few counts of this clonotype. This chain links TRBV7-6 with TRBJ2-7; 9 positions agree with TRBD1. V was clipped by 1 base and J by 5 bases; unmatched bases: 6. The CDR3 has 15 amino acids. Germline V CDR1 and CDR2: SGHVS, FNYEAQ. The CDR3 DNA reads TGTGCCAGCAGCTTAGGGTGGACAGGGGCGGACGAGCAGTACTTC. Protein product: CASSLGWTGADEQYF. Filled out from reference TRBV7-6 and TRBJ2-7, the complete variable domain reads GAGVSQSPRYKVTKRGQDVALRCDPISGHVSLYWYRQALGQGPEFLTYFNYEAQQDKSGLPNDRFSAERPEGSISTLTIQRTEQRDSAMYRCASSLGWTGADEQYFGPGTRLTVT.

V gene TRBV5-1 combines with J gene TRBJ2-1; 11 bases are shared with TRBD2. Unmatched junction bases numbered 13, after V lost 0 bases and J lost 14 bases. The germline gives CDR1 SGHRS, CDR2 YFSETQ. This CDR3 comprises 16 residues. The DNA of the CDR3 is TGCGCCAGCAGCTTGGCCCCCCTAGCGGGGGGTTACAATGAGTTCTTC. The encoded protein is CASSLAPLAGGYNEFF. The whole variable domain, remainder taken from reference TRBV5-1 and TRBJ2-1, is KAGVTQTPRYLIKTRGQQVTLSCSPISGHRSVSWYQQTPGQGLQFLFEYFSETQRNKGNFPGRFSGRQFSNSRSEMNVSTLELGDSALYLCASSLAPLAGGYNEFFGPGTRLTVL.

The chain has TRBV7-9 and TRBJ2-1; TRBD2 matches at 13 bases. The CDR3 runs 20 residues. J was trimmed by 5 bases and V by 2 bases; bases with no gene match: 15. Per germline, CDR1 SEHNR and CDR2 FQNEAQ (reference sequence). The CDR3 region has the DNA TGTGCCAGCAGCTTACCCCCTGGGTGGACTAGCGGGGGAAGCGACAATGAGCAGTTCTTC. It codes for CASSLPPGWTSGGSDNEQFF. Supplemented by reference TRBV7-9 and TRBJ2-1, the full variable domain reads DTGVSQNPRHKITKRGQNVTFRCDPISEHNRLYWYRQTLGQGPEFLTYFQNEAQLEKSRLLSDRFSAERPKGSFSTLEIQRTEQGDSAMYLCASSLPPGWTSGGSDNEQFFGPGTRLTVL.

This clonotype has a handful of counts. This chain links TRBV7-6 with TRBJ2-7; D is ambiguous. The CDR3 extends over 14 amino acids. The germline CDR1 and CDR2 sequences are SGHVS and FNYEAQ. V lost 1 base, J lost 4 bases, and 11 bases lay in between. In nucleotides, the CDR3 is TGTGCCAGCAGCTTAGGGCAGGAAGCGTACGAGCAGTACTTC. Protein sequence: CASSLGQEAYEQYF.

This chain uses TRBV27 with TRBJ2-7, with no clear D. CDR3 size: 13 residues. V was shortened by 6 bases and J by 2 bases, with 11 bases between the two germline ends. CDR1 MNHEY and CDR2 SMNVEV come from the germline V gene (reference sequence). CDR3 nucleotide sequence: TGTGCCAGCAGGCGTCAGACCCCCTACGAGCAGTACTTC. Amino acid sequence: CASRRQTPYEQYF.

Here the CDR3 reads CAIRQGSYEQYF. The CDR3 DNA is TGTGCCATCAGGCAGGGCTCCTACGAGCAGTACTTC. The chain recombines TRBV10-3 with TRBJ2-7; tentatively, D is TRBD1 (5 bases). Germline V gives CDR1 ENHRY, CDR2 SYGVKD. This CDR3 has 12 amino acids. Trimming cost V 6 bases and J 0 bases, with 6 bases left between them.

Only a few counts were recorded for this clonotype. V usage is TRBV7-9 and J usage is TRBJ2-3; 14 bases line up with TRBD2. V dropped 4 bases and J dropped 6; count of bases not matched to a gene: 6. The CDR3 covers 16 residues. CDR1 is SEHNR and CDR2 is FQNEAQ in the germline V gene (reference sequence). In nucleotides, the CDR3 is TGTGCCAGCAGCTCTGGCCGGACTAGCGGGAGGGATACGCAGTATTTT. This gives the protein CASSSGRTSGRDTQYF.

In the case of this clonotype: One end of the junction fails to match germline, which may point to a read error. V is TRBV19 and J is TRBJ2-1, with 9 bases fitting TRBD1. Germline assignment: CDR1 LNHDA and CDR2 SQIVND (reference sequence). The CDR3 sequence is 10 residues long. CDR3 coding DNA: TGTGCCAGTAGTGGGACAGGGCAGGTCTTC. Encoded protein: CASSGTGQVF.

This clonotype was detected only a few times. The chain uses TRBV6-1 and TRBJ1-1; D gene unclear. The V and J ends lost 3 bases and 6 bases respectively, with 11 bases between them. Germline V gene sequence: CDR1 MNHNS, CDR2 SASEGT. CDR3 length: 13 amino acids. The CDR3 sequence: CASSELAGSEAFF. CDR3 DNA sequence: TGTGCCAGCAGTGAGTTGGCAGGCTCTGAAGCTTTCTTT.

The chain couples TRBV6-6 to TRBJ2-2, with D uncertain. The ends were cut back, 0 bases at V and 6 bases at J, with 5 bases in the middle. Germline-derived CDR1 and CDR2 are MNHNY and SVGAGI (reference sequence). CDR3 length equals 13 residues. CDR3 protein: CASSYSEPGELFF. CDR3 bases: TGTGCCAGCAGTTACTCAGAGCCCGGGGAGCTGTTTTTT.